This T cell receptor beta chain is from a study of CD8+CD57+ T cells in acquired aplastic anemia. Study information: Where healthy donors were concerned, CD4+ cells averaged around 11 million reads.

This CDR3 has 16 amino acids. From germline, CDR1 is SGHRS and CDR2 YFSETQ. The V end lost 4 bases, the J end lost 5 bases, and 19 bases lay between the germline ends. This clonotype appeared many times. The antigen is not known. TCR beta VDJ and CDR3 profiling used genomic DNA as template. Each CDR3 protein is one row after TCRdb ran MiXCR on the reads. The sample carries approximately 380,000 distinct CDR3 sequences, just under 70% recorded once. General study results and limits: Between the patient and control groups, CD8+ Simpson's diversity did not differ significantly. Patients had approximately 29 CD8+ CDR3 sequences in common with controls (the shared set).

This clonotype was obtained from a human donor in good health, serving as a control. Sequencing was performed on sorted CD4+, CD8+, or CD8+CD57+ T cells (not recorded which) from PBMCs. The chain combines TRBV5-1 with TRBJ2-1; D may match TRBD1 or TRBD2 (5 bases each). The CDR3 sequence is CASSAQGEQTNNEQFF. CDR3 nucleotides: TGCGCCAGCAGCGCTCAGGGAGAGCAAACTAACAATGAGCAGTTCTTC.